The clone carrying this T cell receptor beta chain has only a few counts. Antigen: not known. The data originate from a study of T-cell reconstitution after alpha-beta-depleted transplantation in children. Study-level findings and limits: Counts and diversity of T cells one year after transplant came mostly from newly produced T cells. At around two months after transplant, the alpha-beta T cells were reportedly derived from several hundred expanded clones that came from non-depleted graft cells. It was surviving recipient T cells and thymic progenitors that gave some patients high TCRbeta diversity at day 60.

Unique molecular identifiers were built into the TCRbeta library. TCRdb recomputed calls from the PCR reads with MiXCR, one row per CDR3 protein. In the table there are hundreds of thousands of distinct CDR3 sequences, approximately 14% of which are singletons. The source material was PBMCs, sampled before TCRalphabeta/CD19-depleted stem cell transplant. This TCR derives from a girl between 2 and 10 years old with congenital amegakaryocytic thrombocytopenia, due to receive a stem cell transplant.

DNA of the CDR3: TGTGCCTGGAGTGTGGTGACAACTGAGACCCAGTACTTC. Residues: CAWSVVTTETQYF. This sequence joins TRBV30 and TRBJ2-5; D gene unclear. The germline CDR1 and CDR2 sequences are GTSNPN and SVGIG (reference sequence). The CDR3 extends over 13 amino acids. V was cut by 0 bases and J by 5 bases, with 10 bases left in between.